These T cell receptor beta chains were read from a single sample in a study of blood T cell repertoires in COVID-19. Produced via immunoSEQ multiplex PCR; TCRdb's table is partial and in-frame only. This sample has roughly 330,000 clones, with approximately 88% found just once. Sequencing was performed on peripheral blood. Receptors originate from a man aged 25 to 40 with COVID-19, enrolled during active disease. Each CDR3 is given with its conserved first and last residue. A D gene is named only where the DNA matches it firmly. Size is stated for part of the rows, as once, few or many counts, or as a class when the clone is expanded.

j_gene | d_gene | v_gene | abundance | CDR3aa | CDR3nt
TRBJ2-3 | - | TRBV5-1 | - | CASSLQGNTDTQYF | TGCGCCAGCAGCTTGCAGGGGAACACAGATACGCAGTATTTT
TRBJ2-1 | TRBD1 | TRBV9 | - | CASSSPLTGMSYNEQFF | TGTGCCAGCAGCTCACCCTTGACAGGGATGTCCTACAATGAGCAGTTCTTC
TRBJ1-1 | TRBD1 | TRBV19 | - | CASTGTDRVGTEAFF | TGTGCCAGTACTGGTACTGACAGGGTGGGCACTGAAGCTTTCTTT
TRBJ2-7 | - | TRBV28 | many | CASSFGGSSYEQYF | TGTGCCAGCAGTTTCGGCGGTAGCTCCTACGAGCAGTACTTC
TRBJ1-2 | TRBD1 | TRBV9 | - | CASSAPRQGARGYTF | TGTGCCAGCAGCGCCCCTAGACAGGGGGCGCGCGGCTACACCTTC
TRBJ2-5 | - | TRBV7-2 | - | CASSLNGGGGKETQYF | TGTGCCAGCAGCTTAAATGGGGGGGGCGGTAAAGAGACCCAGTACTTC
TRBJ2-7 | - | TRBV4-3 | - | CASSQDRQGYEQYF | TGCGCCAGCAGCCAAGATCGGCAGGGCTACGAGCAGTACTTC
TRBJ2-2 | TRBD1 | TRBV7-6 | - | CASSLARQGAGELFF | TGTGCCAGCAGCTTAGCGAGACAGGGCGCCGGGGAGCTGTTTTTT
TRBJ1-5 | - | TRBV4-2 | few | CASSPERGGNQPQHF | TGTGCCAGCAGCCCGGAACGGGGGGGCAATCAGCCCCAGCATTTT
TRBJ1-5 | TRBD1 | TRBV10-3 | - | CAISETGTDTSNQPQHF | TGTGCCATCAGTGAGACAGGGACAGATACTAGCAATCAGCCCCAGCATTTT
TRBJ2-7 | - | TRBV6-5 | - | CASSYALQGGDEQYF | TGTGCCAGCAGTTACGCTCTTCAGGGTGGCGACGAGCAGTACTTC
TRBJ1-1 | - | TRBV18 | - | CASSLGKRTEAFF | TGTGCCAGCTCACTCGGGAAGCGTACTGAAGCTTTCTTT
TRBJ2-2 | TRBD1 | TRBV7-3 | - | CASSETRDRGRSGELFF | TGTGCCAGCAGCGAAACTAGGGACAGGGGGCGATCCGGGGAGCTGTTTTTT
TRBJ2-5 | TRBD2 | TRBV19 | - | CASSPLTSEETQYF | TGTGCCAGTAGTCCCTTGACTAGCGAGGAGACCCAGTACTTC
TRBJ2-5 | - | TRBV3-1/TRBV3-2 | - | CASSQPGVRTQYF | TGTGCCAGCAGCCAGCCGGGGGTTAGGACCCAGTACTTC
TRBJ2-5 | TRBD1 | TRBV5-4 | - | CASSFRQGRETQYF | TGTGCCAGCAGCTTCCGACAGGGCAGAGAGACCCAGTACTTC
TRBJ2-1 | TRBD2 | TRBV19 | - | CASSPRGLAGGSYNEQFF | TGTGCCAGTAGCCCCCGGGGCTTAGCGGGGGGTTCCTACAATGAGCAGTTCTTC
TRBJ2-7 | TRBD2 | TRBV6-2/TRBV6-3 | - | CASSLLVGRGEQYF | TGTGCCAGCAGCCTGCTTGTCGGGAGGGGGGAGCAGTACTTC
TRBJ1-2 | - | TRBV19 | few | CASSPQGHRLLYGYTF | TGTGCCAGTAGTCCTCAGGGACACCGGCTTTTATATGGCTACACCTTC
TRBJ2-1 | TRBD1 | TRBV19 | - | CATRDRERDNEQFF | TGTGCCACTAGGGACAGGGAGAGGGACAATGAGCAGTTCTTC
TRBJ2-7 | TRBD1 | TRBV6-2/TRBV6-3 | - | CASSSPGQGVGEQYF | TGTGCCAGCAGTTCGCCGGGACAGGGGGTTGGAGAGCAGTACTTC
TRBJ2-2 | TRBD2 | TRBV2 | - | CASSPLAEVTGELFF | TGTGCCAGCAGTCCCCTAGCGGAGGTCACCGGGGAGCTGTTTTTT